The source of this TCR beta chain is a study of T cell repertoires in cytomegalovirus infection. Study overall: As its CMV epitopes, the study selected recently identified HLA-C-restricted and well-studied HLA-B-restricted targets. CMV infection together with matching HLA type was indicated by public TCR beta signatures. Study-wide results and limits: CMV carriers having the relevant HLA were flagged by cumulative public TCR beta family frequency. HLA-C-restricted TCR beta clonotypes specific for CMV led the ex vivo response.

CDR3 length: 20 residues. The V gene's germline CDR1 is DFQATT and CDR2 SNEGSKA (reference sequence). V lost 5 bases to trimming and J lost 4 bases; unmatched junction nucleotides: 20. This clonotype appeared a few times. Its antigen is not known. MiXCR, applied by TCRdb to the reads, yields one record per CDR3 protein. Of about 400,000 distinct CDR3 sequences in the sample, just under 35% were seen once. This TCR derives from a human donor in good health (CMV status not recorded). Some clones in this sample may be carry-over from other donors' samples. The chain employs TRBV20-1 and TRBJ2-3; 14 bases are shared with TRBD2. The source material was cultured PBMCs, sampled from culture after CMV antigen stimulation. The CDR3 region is CSAHPLGTSGSGVGADTQYF. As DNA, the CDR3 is TGCAGTGCTCATCCTTTAGGGACTAGCGGGAGCGGGGTAGGCGCAGATACGCAGTATTTT.